The present T cell receptor beta chain was sequenced within a study of somatic mutations in cytotoxic T cells in rheumatoid arthritis. Study-level background: Blood from the patient (approximately 30 ml EDTA) was drawn right after diagnosis, pretreatment.

The CDR3 length is 15 residues. V lost 5 bases and J 1 base, leaving 15 bases between the germline ends. Germline assignment: CDR1 SGHTA and CDR2 FQGNSA. Flow cytometry was used to check the purity of CD4+ and CD8+ cells, which had been isolated by positive magnetic bead selection. Generated by immunoSEQ multiplex PCR, the TCRdb table keeps only in-frame clones and is missing some. The table lists fewer than 6,000 clones, roughly 80% of them singletons, with roughly 5% in the top ten. The sequencing input was CD8+ T cells sorted from blood. J is TRBJ2-7 and V is TRBV7-2; D call uncertain. This TCR was recovered from an adult with rheumatoid arthritis. In DNA form, the CDR3 reads TGTGCCAGCAGCCTAGGAATTCTGGTTTCCTACGAGCAGTACTTC. This codes for CASSLGILVSYEQYF.